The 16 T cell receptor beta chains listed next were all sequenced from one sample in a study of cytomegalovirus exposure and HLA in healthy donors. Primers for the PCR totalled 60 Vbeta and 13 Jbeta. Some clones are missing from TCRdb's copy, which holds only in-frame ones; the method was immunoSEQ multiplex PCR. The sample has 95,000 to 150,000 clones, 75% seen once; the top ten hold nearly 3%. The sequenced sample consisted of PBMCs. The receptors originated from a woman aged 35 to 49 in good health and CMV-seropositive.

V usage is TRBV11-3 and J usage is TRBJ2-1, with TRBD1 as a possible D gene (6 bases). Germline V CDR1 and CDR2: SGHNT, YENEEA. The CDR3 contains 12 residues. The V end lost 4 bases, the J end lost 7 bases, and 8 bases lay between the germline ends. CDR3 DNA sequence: TGTGCCAGCAGCTCGAGGGGGAATGAGCAGTTCTTC. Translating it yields CASSSRGNEQFF.

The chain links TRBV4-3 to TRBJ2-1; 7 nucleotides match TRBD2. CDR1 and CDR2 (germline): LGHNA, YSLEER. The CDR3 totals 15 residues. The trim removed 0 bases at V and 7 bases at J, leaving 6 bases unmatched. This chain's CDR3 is CASSQDRAGPNEQFF. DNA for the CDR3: TGCGCCAGCAGCCAAGATAGAGCGGGACCGAATGAGCAGTTCTTC.

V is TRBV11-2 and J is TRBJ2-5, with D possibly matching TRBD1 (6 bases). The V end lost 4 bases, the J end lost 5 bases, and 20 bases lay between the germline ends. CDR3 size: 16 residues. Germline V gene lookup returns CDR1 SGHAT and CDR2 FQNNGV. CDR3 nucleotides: TGTGCCAGCAGCTGGTCGGACAGTGGTGGTTGGGAGACCCAGTACTTC. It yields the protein CASSWSDSGGWETQYF.

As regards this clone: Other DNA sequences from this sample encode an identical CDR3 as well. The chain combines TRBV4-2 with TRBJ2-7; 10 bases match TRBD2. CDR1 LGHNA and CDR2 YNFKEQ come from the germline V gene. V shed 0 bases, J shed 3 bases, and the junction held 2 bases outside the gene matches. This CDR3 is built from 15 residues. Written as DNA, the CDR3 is TGTGCCAGCAGCCAAGAAGCTAGCGGGAGCTACGAGCAGTACTTC. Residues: CASSQEASGSYEQYF.

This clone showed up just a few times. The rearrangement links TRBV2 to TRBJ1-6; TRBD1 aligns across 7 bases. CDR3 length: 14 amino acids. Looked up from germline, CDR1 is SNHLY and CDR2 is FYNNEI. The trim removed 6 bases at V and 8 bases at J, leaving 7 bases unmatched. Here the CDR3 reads CASRNRGGDSPLHF. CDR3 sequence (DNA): TGTGCCAGCAGGAACAGGGGAGGTGATTCACCCCTCCACTTT.

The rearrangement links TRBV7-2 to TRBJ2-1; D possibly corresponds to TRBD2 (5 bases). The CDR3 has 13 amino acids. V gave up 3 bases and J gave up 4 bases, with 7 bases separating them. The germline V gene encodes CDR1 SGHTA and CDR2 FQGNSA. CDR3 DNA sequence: TGTGCCAGCAGCTTTCAGCGGTACAATGAGCAGTTCTTC. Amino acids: CASSFQRYNEQFF.

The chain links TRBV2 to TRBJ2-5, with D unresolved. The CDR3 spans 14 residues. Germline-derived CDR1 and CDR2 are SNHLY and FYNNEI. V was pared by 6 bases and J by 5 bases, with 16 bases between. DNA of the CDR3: TGTGCCAGCAGGGGTCAGACCTCCGGGGAGACCCAGTACTTC. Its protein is CASRGQTSGETQYF.

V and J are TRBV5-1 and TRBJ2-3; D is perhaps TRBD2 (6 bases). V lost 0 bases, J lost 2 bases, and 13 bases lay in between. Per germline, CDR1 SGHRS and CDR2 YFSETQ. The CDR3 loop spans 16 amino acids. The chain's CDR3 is CASSLAGDFLTDTQYF. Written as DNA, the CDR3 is TGCGCCAGCAGCTTGGCCGGGGACTTTCTCACAGATACGCAGTATTTT.

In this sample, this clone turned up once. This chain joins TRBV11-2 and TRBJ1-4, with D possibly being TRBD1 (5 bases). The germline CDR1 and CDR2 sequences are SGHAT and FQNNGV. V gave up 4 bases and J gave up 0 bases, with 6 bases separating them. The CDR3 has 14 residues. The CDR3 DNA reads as TGTGCCAGCAGCTCGACAGCAACTAATGAAAAACTGTTTTTT. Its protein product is CASSSTATNEKLFF.

Here the CDR3 reads CASSSVPGQGEAFF. For the CDR3, the DNA is TGTGCCAGCAGCTCAGTCCCGGGACAGGGAGAAGCTTTCTTT. The chain links TRBV7-9 to TRBJ1-1, with TRBD1 matching over 9 bases. The CDR3 length is 14 residues. V was pared by 4 bases and J by 8 bases, with 8 bases of the junction left unmatched. CDR1 and CDR2 from the germline V gene are SEHNR and FQNEAQ (reference sequence). Based on the CDR3 plus reference TRBV7-9 and TRBJ1-1, the full variable domain is DTGVSQNPRHKITKRGQNVTFRCDPISEHNRLYWYRQTLGQGPEFLTYFQNEAQLEKSRLLSDRFSAERPKGSFSTLEIQRTEQGDSAMYLCASSSVPGQGEAFFGQGTRLTVV.

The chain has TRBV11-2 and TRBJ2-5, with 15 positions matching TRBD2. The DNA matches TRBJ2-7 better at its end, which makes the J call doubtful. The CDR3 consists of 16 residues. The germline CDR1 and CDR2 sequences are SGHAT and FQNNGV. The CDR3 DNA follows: TGTGCCAGCAGCCCAGGACTAGCGGGGGGGCTCCTCGAGCAGTACTTC. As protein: CASSPGLAGGLLEQYF.

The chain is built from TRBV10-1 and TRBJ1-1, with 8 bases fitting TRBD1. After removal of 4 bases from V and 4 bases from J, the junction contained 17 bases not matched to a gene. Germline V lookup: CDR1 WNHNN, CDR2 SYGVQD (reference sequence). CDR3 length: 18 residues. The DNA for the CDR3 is TGCGCCAGCAGTGTTTGTACGTATCCAGGGGGCTGGGGCACTGAAGCTTTCTTT. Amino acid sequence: CASSVCTYPGGWGTEAFF.

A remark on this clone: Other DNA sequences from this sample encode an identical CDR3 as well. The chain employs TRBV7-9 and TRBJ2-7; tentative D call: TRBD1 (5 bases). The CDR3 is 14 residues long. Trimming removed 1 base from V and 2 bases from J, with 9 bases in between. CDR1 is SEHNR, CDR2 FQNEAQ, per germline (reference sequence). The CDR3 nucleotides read TGTGCCAGCAGCTTAGTACAGGTCCCCTACGAGCAGTACTTC. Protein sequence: CASSLVQVPYEQYF.

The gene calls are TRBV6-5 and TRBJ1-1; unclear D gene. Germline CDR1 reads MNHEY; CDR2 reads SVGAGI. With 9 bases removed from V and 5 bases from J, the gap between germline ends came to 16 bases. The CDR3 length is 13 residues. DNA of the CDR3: TGTGCCAGTAGCGTTACAGTATCGACTGAAGCTTTCTTT. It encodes CASSVTVSTEAFF.

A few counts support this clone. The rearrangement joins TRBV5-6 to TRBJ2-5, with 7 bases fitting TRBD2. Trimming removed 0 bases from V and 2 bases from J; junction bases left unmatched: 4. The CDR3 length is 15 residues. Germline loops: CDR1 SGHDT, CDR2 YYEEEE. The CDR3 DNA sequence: TGTGCCAGCAGCTTGGGGGTAGCGGGTCAAGAGACCCAGTACTTC. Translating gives CASSLGVAGQETQYF.

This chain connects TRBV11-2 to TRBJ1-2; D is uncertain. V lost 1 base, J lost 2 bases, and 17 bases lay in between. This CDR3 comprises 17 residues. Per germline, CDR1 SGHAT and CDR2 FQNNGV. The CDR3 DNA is TGTGCCAGCAGCTTAGGGACCGGGAGAGCGGGGAACTATGGCTACACCTTC. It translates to CASSLGTGRAGNYGYTF.